This TCR beta chain was sequenced in a study of siplizumab effects on memory and regulatory T cells. Study at large: Paired mixed lymphocyte reactions used siplizumab at 0.95 to 1 ug/mL or no drug.

Study conclusions and caveats: Treatment with siplizumab left mappable alloreactive CD4+ clones averaging 68.8% Treg-derived, compared with 26.9% in controls.

This clone appeared a single time. The antigen remains undetermined. Researchers maintained the mixed lymphocyte reaction cells in coculture at 37°C for about six days. The table came from immunoSEQ multiplex PCR; TCRdb's copy has only in-frame clones and leaves some out. The table records 9,000 to 13,000 clones, about 40% of them present only once. Looked up from germline, CDR1 is MDHEN and CDR2 is SYDVKM. This CDR3 has 15 amino acids. J was trimmed by 7 bases and V by 7 bases; bases with no gene match: 13. V usage is TRBV28 and J usage is TRBJ1-5; TRBD1 matches at 7 bases. The TCR originated in a human donor in good health; the cells came from an allogeneic mixed lymphocyte reaction. The specimen sequenced was CFSE-low (dividing) CD8+ T cells sorted from an allogeneic mixed lymphocyte reaction. The CDR3 protein is CASTQPGQARQPQHF. For the CDR3, the DNA is TGTGCCAGCACCCAGCCCGGACAGGCCAGGCAGCCCCAGCATTTT.